This section outlines one TCR beta chain sequence together with its context. In germline, CDR1 is LGHNA, CDR2 YNFKEQ. This CDR3 spans 20 amino acids. V was trimmed by 0 bases and J by 8 bases, leaving 31 bases between them. The authors' processing: Using reference gene primer amplification, nucleated cell counts were estimated. Profiling relied on immunoSEQ multiplex PCR, and the TCRdb table lists in-frame clones only, not all of them. That table gives V, J and clone size, and the DNA gave D and trimming. The profile shows about 210,000 clones, around four fifths of them singletons. This specimen belongs to a study of blood T cell repertoires in COVID-19. Turning to the study itself: The United States, Italy and Spain provided the acute and convalescent COVID-19 samples. The analysed material was cDNA or gDNA that came from T cells, B-cell-depleted T cells, or PBMCs.

This TCR was sampled from a man aged 45 to 65 with active or convalescent COVID-19. Sequenced material: peripheral blood. The chain links TRBV4-2 to TRBJ1-2; a possible D gene is TRBD1 (5 bases). CDR3 protein: CASSQDSGGSSSRVGEGYTF. The CDR3 DNA reads TGTGCCAGCAGCCAAGATTCCGGCGGTTCCTCCAGCAGGGTAGGGGAAGGCTACACCTTC.